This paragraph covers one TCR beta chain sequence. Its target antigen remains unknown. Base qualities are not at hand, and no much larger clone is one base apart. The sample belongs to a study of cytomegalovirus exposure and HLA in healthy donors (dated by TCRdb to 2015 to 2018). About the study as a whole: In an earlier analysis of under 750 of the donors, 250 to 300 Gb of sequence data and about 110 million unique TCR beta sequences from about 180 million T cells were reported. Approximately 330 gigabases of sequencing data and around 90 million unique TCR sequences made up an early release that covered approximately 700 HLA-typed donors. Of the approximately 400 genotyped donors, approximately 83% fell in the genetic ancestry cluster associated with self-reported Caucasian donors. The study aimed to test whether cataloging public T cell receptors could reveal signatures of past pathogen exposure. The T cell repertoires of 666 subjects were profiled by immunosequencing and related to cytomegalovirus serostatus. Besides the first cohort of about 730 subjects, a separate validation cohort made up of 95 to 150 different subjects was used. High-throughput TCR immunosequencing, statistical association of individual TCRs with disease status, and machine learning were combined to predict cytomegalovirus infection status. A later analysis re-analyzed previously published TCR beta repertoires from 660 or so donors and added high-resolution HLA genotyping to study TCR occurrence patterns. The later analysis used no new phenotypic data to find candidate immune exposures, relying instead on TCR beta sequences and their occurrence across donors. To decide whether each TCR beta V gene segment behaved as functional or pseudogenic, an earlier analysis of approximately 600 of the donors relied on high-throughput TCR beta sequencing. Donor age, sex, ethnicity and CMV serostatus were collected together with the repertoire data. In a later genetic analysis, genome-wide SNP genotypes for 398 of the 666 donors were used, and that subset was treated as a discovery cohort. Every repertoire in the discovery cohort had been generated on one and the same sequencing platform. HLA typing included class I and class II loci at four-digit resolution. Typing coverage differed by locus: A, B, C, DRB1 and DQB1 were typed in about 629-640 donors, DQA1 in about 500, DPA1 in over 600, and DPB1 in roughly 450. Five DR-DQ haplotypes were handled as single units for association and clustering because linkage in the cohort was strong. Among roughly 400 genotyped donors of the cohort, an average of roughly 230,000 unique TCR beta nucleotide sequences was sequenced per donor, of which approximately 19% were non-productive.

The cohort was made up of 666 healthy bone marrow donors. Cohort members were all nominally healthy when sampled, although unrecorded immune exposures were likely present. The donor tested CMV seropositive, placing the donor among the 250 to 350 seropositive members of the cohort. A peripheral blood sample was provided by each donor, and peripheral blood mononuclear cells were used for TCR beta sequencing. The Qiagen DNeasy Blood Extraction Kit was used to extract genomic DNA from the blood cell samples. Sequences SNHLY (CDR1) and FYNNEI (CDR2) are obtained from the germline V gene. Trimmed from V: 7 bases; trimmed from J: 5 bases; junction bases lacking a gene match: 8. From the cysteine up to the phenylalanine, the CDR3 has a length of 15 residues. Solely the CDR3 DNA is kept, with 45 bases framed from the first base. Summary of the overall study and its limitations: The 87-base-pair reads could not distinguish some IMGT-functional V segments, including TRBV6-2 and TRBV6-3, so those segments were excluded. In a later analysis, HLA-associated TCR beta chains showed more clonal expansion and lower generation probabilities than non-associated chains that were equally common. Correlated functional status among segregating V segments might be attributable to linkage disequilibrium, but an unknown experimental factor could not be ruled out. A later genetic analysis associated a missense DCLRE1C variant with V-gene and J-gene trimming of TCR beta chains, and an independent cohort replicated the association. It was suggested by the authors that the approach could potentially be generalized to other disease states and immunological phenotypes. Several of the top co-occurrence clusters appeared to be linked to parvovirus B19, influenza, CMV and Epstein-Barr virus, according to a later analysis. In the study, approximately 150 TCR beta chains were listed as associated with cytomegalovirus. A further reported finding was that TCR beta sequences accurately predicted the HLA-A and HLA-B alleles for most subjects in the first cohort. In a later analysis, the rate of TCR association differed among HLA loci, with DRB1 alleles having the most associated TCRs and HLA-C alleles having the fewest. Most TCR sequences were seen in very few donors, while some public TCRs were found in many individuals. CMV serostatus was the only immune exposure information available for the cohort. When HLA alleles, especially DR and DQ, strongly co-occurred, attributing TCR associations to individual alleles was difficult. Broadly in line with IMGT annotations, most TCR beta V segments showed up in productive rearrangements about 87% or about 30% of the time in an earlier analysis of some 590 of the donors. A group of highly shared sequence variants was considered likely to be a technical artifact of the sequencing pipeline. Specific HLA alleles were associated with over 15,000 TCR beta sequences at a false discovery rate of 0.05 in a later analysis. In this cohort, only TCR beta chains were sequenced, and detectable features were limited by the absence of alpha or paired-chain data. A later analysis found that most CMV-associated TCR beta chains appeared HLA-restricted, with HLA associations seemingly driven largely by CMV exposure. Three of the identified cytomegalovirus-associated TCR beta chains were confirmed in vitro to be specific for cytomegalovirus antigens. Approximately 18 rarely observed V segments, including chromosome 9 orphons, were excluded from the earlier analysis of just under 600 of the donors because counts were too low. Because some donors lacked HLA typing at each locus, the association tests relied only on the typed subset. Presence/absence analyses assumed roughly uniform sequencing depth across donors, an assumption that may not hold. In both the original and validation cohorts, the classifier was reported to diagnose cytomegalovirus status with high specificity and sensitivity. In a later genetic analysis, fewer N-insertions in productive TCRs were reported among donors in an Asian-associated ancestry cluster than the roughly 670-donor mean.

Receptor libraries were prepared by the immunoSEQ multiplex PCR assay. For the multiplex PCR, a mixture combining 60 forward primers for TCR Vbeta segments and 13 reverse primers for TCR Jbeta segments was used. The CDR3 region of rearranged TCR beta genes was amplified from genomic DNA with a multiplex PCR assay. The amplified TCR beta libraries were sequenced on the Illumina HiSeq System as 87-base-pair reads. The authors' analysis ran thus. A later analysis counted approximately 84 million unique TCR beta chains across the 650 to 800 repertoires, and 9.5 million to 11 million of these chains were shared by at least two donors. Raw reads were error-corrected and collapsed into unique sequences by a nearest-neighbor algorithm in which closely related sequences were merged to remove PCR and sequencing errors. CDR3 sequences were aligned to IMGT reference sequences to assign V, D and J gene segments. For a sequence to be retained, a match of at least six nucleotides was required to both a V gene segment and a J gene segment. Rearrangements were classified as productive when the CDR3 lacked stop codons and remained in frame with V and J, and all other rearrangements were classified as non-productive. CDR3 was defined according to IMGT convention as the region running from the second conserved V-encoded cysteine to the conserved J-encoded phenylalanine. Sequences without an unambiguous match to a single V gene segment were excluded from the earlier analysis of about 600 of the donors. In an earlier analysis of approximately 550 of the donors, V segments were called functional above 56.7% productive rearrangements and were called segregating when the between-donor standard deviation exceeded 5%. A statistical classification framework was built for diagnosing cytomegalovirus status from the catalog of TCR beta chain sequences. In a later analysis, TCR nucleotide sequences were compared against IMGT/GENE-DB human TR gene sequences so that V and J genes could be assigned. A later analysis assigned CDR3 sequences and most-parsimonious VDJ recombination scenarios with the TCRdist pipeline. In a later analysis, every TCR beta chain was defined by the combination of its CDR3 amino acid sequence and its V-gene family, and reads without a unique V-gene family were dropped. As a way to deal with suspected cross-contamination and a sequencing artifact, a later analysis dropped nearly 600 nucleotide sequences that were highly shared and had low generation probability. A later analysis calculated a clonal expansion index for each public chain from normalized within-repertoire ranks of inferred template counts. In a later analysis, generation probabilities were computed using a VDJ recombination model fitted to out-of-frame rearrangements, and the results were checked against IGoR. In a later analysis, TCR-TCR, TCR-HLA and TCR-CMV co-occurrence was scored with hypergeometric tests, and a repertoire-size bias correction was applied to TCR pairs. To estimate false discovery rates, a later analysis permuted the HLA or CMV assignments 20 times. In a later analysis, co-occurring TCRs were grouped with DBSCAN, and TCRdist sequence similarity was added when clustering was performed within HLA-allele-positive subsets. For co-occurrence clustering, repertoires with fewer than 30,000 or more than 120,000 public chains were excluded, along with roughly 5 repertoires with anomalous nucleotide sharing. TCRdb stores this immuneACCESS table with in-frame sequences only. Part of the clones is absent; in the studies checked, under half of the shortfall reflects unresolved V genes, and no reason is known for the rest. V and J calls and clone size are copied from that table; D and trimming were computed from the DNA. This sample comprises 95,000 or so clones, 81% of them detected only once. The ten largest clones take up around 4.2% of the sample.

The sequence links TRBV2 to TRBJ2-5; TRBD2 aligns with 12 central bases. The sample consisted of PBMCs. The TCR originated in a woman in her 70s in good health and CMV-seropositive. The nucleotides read TGTGCCAGCAAACGACTAGCGGGAGTCGGGGAGACCCAGTACTTC. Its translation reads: CASKRLAGVGETQYF.